Below are 4 T cell receptor beta chains sequenced from a single sample in a study of graft-versus-host responses after intestinal transplantation. Profiling relied on immunoSEQ multiplex PCR, and the TCRdb table lists in-frame clones only, not all of them. The table shows around 21,000 clones, with around 33% occurring only once. The sample here was alloreactive CD4+ T cells from a mixed lymphocyte reaction culture, taken before transplantation. Subset of the sample: CFSE-low proliferating T cells sorted from roughly six-day pre-transplant mixed lymphocyte reaction (GvH or HvG direction). Receptors were obtained from a human patient who was an organ donor for intestinal transplantation.

The V gene is TRBV4-1, the J gene TRBJ2-1; either TRBD1 or TRBD2 may supply D (6 bases each). Germline values: CDR1 MGHRA, CDR2 YSYEKL. Trimming cost V 0 bases and J 0 bases, with 18 bases left between them. The CDR3 contains 19 residues. The CDR3 is CASSQEGGVTALSYNEQFF. The CDR3 DNA is TGCGCCAGCAGCCAAGAGGGGGGCGTGACTGCCCTCTCCTACAATGAGCAGTTCTTC.

This clone was observed a few times. This chain connects TRBV5-1 to TRBJ2-5, with unresolved D. Germline V gene sequence: CDR1 SGHRS, CDR2 YFSETQ. The V and J ends lost 4 bases and 0 bases respectively, with 7 bases between them. This CDR3 spans 13 amino acids. The CDR3 coding sequence is TGCGCCAGCAGCACTGGGTACCAAGAGACCCAGTACTTC. Amino acid sequence: CASSTGYQETQYF.

The rearrangement joins TRBV12-2 to TRBJ2-7; the table's D call, TRBD2, has no DNA check behind it. TRBV12-2 is given as a pseudogene. The CDR3 covers 14 residues. The CDR3 spells CASRLCASFLGQYF. CDR3 nucleotide sequence: TGTGCAAGTCGCTTGTGCGCGTCCTTCCTCGGGCAGTACTTC.

The chain links TRBV28 to TRBJ2-7; D is possibly TRBD2 (5 bases). The CDR3 extends over 13 amino acids. V was clipped by 7 bases and J by 2 bases, with 12 bases between them. Germline CDR1 MDHEN, CDR2 SYDVKM. CDR3 sequence: CASMRPTTYEQYF. The DNA for the CDR3 is TGTGCCAGCATGCGACCGACTACCTACGAGCAGTACTTC.